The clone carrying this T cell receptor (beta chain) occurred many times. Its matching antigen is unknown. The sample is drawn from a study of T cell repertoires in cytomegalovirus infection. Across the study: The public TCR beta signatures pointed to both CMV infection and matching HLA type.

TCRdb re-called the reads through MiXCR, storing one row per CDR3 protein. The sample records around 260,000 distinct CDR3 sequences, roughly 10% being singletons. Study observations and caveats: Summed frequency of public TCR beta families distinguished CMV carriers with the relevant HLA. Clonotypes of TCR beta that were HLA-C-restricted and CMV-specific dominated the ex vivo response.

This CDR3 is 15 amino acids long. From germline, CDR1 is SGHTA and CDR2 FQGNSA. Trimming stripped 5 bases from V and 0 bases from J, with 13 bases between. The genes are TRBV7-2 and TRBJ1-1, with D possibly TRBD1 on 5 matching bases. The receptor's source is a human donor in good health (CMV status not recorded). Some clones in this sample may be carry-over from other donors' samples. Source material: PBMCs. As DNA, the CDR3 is TGTGCCAGCAGCCACGGGGGGACGGTGAACACTGAAGCTTTCTTT. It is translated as CASSHGGTVNTEAFF.